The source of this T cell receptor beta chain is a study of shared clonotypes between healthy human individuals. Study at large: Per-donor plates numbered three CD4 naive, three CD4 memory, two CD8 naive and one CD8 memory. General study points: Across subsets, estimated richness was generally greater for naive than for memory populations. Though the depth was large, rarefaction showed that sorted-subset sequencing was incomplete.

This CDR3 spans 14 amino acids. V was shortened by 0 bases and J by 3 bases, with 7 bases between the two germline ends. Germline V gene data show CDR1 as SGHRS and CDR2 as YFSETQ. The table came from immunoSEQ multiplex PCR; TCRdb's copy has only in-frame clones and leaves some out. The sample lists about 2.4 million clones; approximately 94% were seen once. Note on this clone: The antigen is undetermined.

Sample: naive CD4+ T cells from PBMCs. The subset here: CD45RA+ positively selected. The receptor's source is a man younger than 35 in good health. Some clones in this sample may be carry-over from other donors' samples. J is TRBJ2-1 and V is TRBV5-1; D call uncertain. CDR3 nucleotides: TGCGCCAGCAGCTTGGGGGCGGACTACAATGAGCAGTTCTTC. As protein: CASSLGADYNEQFF.